Listed below are T cell receptor beta chains from one sample, sequenced in a study of cytomegalovirus exposure and HLA in healthy donors. Using immunoSEQ multiplex PCR, the repertoire was profiled, and TCRdb retains in-frame clones only, with some absent. In the table there are approximately 89,000 clones, roughly 85% of which are singletons. The specimen was PBMCs. The source of these receptors is a man in his forties or fifties in good health and CMV-seropositive. Both conserved end residues are part of each CDR3. D genes are given only for firm matches. Rows may omit the clone size; those that give it use once, few, many or a size class.

J | D | size | V | DNA | CDR3
TRBJ2-7 | TRBD2 | . | TRBV4-1 | TGCGCCAGCAGCCAAACTAGCGGCAGCTCCTACGAGCAGTACTTC | CASSQTSGSSYEQYF
TRBJ1-6 | . | . | TRBV18 | TGTGCCAGCTCAACTCGACAGGACAATTCACCCCTCCACTTT | CASSTRQDNSPLHF
TRBJ2-3 | . | . | TRBV10-3 | TGTGCCATCAGTGACAGGGGCACAGATACGCAGTATTTT | CAISDRGTDTQYF
TRBJ2-5 | . | . | TRBV7-9 | TGTGCCAGCAGCTTCAGGGAAGTGGCCCAAGAGACCCAGTACTTC | CASSFREVAQETQYF
TRBJ1-1 | TRBD1 | . | TRBV28 | TGTGCCAGCACGCTGGGCAGGGGGCGATGGAACACTGAAGCTTTCTTT | CASTLGRGRWNTEAFF
TRBJ2-7 | . | few | TRBV25-1 | TGTGCCAGCAGTGGGACAAGTATCCTCTACGAGCAGTACTTC | CASSGTSILYEQYF
TRBJ1-4 | . | . | TRBV6-6 | TGTGCCAGCAGTCTACGACAGTCGGAACTGTTTTTT | CASSLRQSELFF
TRBJ2-1 | . | few | TRBV5-1 | TGCGCCAGCAGCTTGAGACTAGTTCCGGATGAGCAGTTCTTC | CASSLRLVPDEQFF
TRBJ2-3 | TRBD2 | . | TRBV19 | TGTGCCAGTAGTATAGCGACTAGCGACACAGATACGCAGTATTTT | CASSIATSDTDTQYF
TRBJ2-1 | TRBD2 | . | TRBV4-1 | TGCGCCAGCAGCCAACCTAGACTAGCGGGCGGAAATGAGCAGTTCTTC | CASSQPRLAGGNEQFF
TRBJ2-7 | . | . | TRBV7-9 | TGTGCCAGCAGCTTCTTTATGGGCGAGCAGTACTTC | CASSFFMGEQYF
TRBJ1-2 | . | . | TRBV18 | TGTGCCAGCTCACCACTGCCCGGGGAGGGTTATGGCTACACCTTC | CASSPLPGEGYGYTF
TRBJ2-2 | . | . | TRBV5-1 | TGCGCCAGCAGCCTACCACCCGGGGAGCTGTTTTTT | CASSLPPGELFF
TRBJ1-4 | . | once | TRBV7-6 | TGTGCCAGCAGGAGGGGCGGGGGGGTTGAAAAACTGTTTTTT | CASRRGGGVEKLFF
TRBJ1-1 | TRBD1 | . | TRBV7-2 | TGTGCCAGCAGCGCAACGACAGGGCCGGGTGGAGCTTTCTTT | CASSATTGPGGAFF
TRBJ2-5 | . | . | TRBV27 | TGTGCCAGCAGTTTATTCGGCAGGTCGGAACAAGAGACCCAGTACTTC | CASSLFGRSEQETQYF
TRBJ2-7 | . | . | TRBV7-2 | TGTGCCAGCAGCTTTACCCCGGGACAATTCCTTATCTACGAGCAGTACTTC | CASSFTPGQFLIYEQYF
TRBJ1-2 | TRBD1 | few | TRBV4-1 | TGCGCCAGCAGCCAACCTTGGACAGGGGGGAGAGCTAACTATGGCTACACCTTC | CASSQPWTGGRANYGYTF
TRBJ2-5 | . | . | TRBV11-2 | TGTGCCAGCAGCTTAGTCCCGGGGTCAAAAGAGACCCAGTACTTC | CASSLVPGSKETQYF
TRBJ2-5 | TRBD1 | . | TRBV5-4 | TGTGCCAGCAGCCGGGGACAGGGGGGATCGACCCAGTACTTC | CASSRGQGGSTQYF
TRBJ1-5 | TRBD1 | few | TRBV6-6 | TGTGCCAGCAGGGACAGGGAAAATCAGCCCCAGCATTTT | CASRDRENQPQHF
TRBJ2-2 | TRBD2 | . | TRBV15 | TGTGCCACCAGCAGGGGAGGGGCGCCCACCGGGGAGCTGTTTTTT | CATSRGGAPTGELFF
TRBJ2-5 | TRBD1 | once | TRBV10-3 | TGTGCCATCAGGCAGGGGACAGAGAGCGAGACCCAGTACTTC | CAIRQGTESETQYF
TRBJ1-1 | . | once | TRBV5-4 | TGTGCCAGCAGCCTGACTCCGGCGGACACTGAAGCTTTCTTT | CASSLTPADTEAFF
TRBJ1-1 | . | once | TRBV4-1 | TGCGCCAGCAGCAGTGGACTGTTCAACACTGAAGCTTTCTTT | CASSSGLFNTEAFF
TRBJ1-1 | . | . | TRBV11-3 | TGTGCCAGCAGCTTAGACGGGAAGGGGAACACTGAAGCTTTCTTT | CASSLDGKGNTEAFF
TRBJ2-1 | TRBD2 | . | TRBV5-1 | TGCGCCAGCAGCCCCCTAGCGGGGGGGGAAAATGAGCAGTTCTTC | CASSPLAGGENEQFF
TRBJ1-4 | . | . | TRBV4-1 | TGCGCCAGCAGCCAAGGGGCAGGCAATGAAAAACTGTTTTTT | CASSQGAGNEKLFF
TRBJ1-5 | TRBD1 | few | TRBV16 | TGTGCCAGCAGCCAGGGACAGGGGAATCAGCCCCAGCATTTT | CASSQGQGNQPQHF
TRBJ1-3 | TRBD1 | . | TRBV7-9 | TGTGCCAGCAGCTTCTTATCAGGACAGGGGGACACCATATATTTT | CASSFLSGQGDTIYF
TRBJ1-2 | TRBD1 | . | TRBV10-3 | TGTGCCATCAGTGGGTGGCAGGGGGCCCATGGCTACACCTTC | CAISGWQGAHGYTF
TRBJ2-2 | TRBD2 | . | TRBV7-2 | TGTGCCAGCAGCTTAGGGTCGGGAGGGATCAGTGGGGAGCTGTTTTTT | CASSLGSGGISGELFF
TRBJ2-7 | TRBD1 | . | TRBV29-1 | TGCAGCGTTTCCCACAGGGGCGGCGAGCAGTACTTC | CSVSHRGGEQYF
TRBJ2-5 | . | once | TRBV11-3 | TGTGCCAGCAGCGAACCGGTAGGGACTTACGCCGAGACCCAGTACTTC | CASSEPVGTYAETQYF
TRBJ2-5 | TRBD1 | . | TRBV5-1 | TGCGCCAGCAGCTTTGTTAGGACAGGCCAAGAGACCCAGTACTTC | CASSFVRTGQETQYF
TRBJ2-4 | . | . | TRBV28 | TGTGCCAGCAGTGAGGAAAACATTCAGTACTTC | CASSEENIQYF
TRBJ2-7 | . | . | TRBV6-5 | TGTGCCAGCAAAGGGGGGGAGGCTAGAGAGCAGTACTTC | CASKGGEAREQYF
TRBJ2-3 | TRBD2 | once | TRBV11-2 | TGTGCCAGCAGCTATGCACCGGGACTAGCGGTGACAGATACGCAGTATTTT | CASSYAPGLAVTDTQYF
TRBJ2-5 | . | . | TRBV7-2 | TGTGCCAGCAGCTTAGCCGGGGAGACCCAGTACTTC | CASSLAGETQYF
TRBJ2-3 | TRBD2 | . | TRBV12-5 | TGTGCTAGTGTCTGGCGGGAGTACCAGGATACGCAGTATTTT | CASVWREYQDTQYF
TRBJ1-4 | TRBD1 | . | TRBV6-6 | TGTGCCAGCAGTACCGGACAGGCGGCAACTAATGAAAAACTGTTTTTT | CASSTGQAATNEKLFF
TRBJ2-1 | . | . | TRBV29-1 | TGCAGCGTTGGAAAGGGGGCCGGAGGGACCTACAATGAGCAGTTCTTC | CSVGKGAGGTYNEQFF
TRBJ2-5 | TRBD2 | . | TRBV11-2 | TGTGCCAGCAGCTTAGGGGGCGGGAGGCAAGAGACCCAGTACTTC | CASSLGGGRQETQYF
TRBJ1-5 | . | . | TRBV5-1 | TGCGCCAGCAGCTATGGGGGGGGAAATCAGCCCCAGCATTTT | CASSYGGGNQPQHF
TRBJ2-7 | TRBD1 | . | TRBV7-3 | TGTGCCAGCAGCTTAATTCGGGACAGGGATACCTACGAGCAGTACTTC | CASSLIRDRDTYEQYF
TRBJ1-1 | . | . | TRBV28 | TGTGCCTCCTATGGGCAGGTCACTGAAGCTTTCTTT | CASYGQVTEAFF
TRBJ1-1 | TRBD1 | . | TRBV29-1 | TGCAGCGTTGATAAGGACAGGGGGGACACTGAAGCTTTCTTT | CSVDKDRGDTEAFF
TRBJ2-2 | . | . | TRBV6-1 | TGTGCCAGCACCCAGGGGAGTGTCGACACCGGGGAGCTGTTTTTT | CASTQGSVDTGELFF
TRBJ1-6 | TRBD1 | . | TRBV5-4 | TGTGCCAGCAGCCAGGCGGGACAGGGCGCTAATTCACCCCTCCACTTT | CASSQAGQGANSPLHF
TRBJ2-7 | TRBD2 | once | TRBV7-2 | TGTGCCAGCAGCAATCTGGGACTAGCGGGAGGAGAGCAGTACTTC | CASSNLGLAGGEQYF
TRBJ1-2 | . | . | TRBV7-9 | TGTGCCAGCAGCCCTCCGGGGGGAAGAATCTATGGCTACACCTTC | CASSPPGGRIYGYTF
TRBJ1-2 | . | . | TRBV5-4 | TGTGCCAGCAGCTTGTCCTTCGACAGGCACTTGTATGGCTACACCTTC | CASSLSFDRHLYGYTF
TRBJ2-7 | TRBD1 | . | TRBV5-1 | TGCGCCAGCAGCCACACCGCAGGGGGACAGGGGGCCGGTAGCTACGAGCAGTACTTC | CASSHTAGGQGAGSYEQYF
TRBJ2-3 | TRBD1 | once | TRBV9 | TGTGCCAGCACGCAGGGGGCCTTAGGAATCACAGATACGCAGTATTTT | CASTQGALGITDTQYF